This TCR beta chain is drawn from a study of T cells after posttransplantation cyclophosphamide. Trimming took off 4 bases at V and 1 base at J, with 7 bases between the two ends. Germline CDR1 and CDR2: KGHSH and LQKENI. The CDR3 contains 13 residues. The assay was immunoSEQ multiplex PCR, and TCRdb's table has in-frame clones only and misses some. The sample yields 35,000 to 45,000 clones, without any singletons. V is TRBV18 and J is TRBJ2-5, with D perhaps matching TRBD1 (5 bases). The sequenced sample consisted of PBMCs. The source of this sequence is a man aged 35 to 55 in good health, CMV-negative, and a related stem cell transplant donor. The CDR3 protein is CASSRGAQETQYF. In DNA form, the CDR3 reads TGTGCCAGCTCACGGGGCGCCCAAGAGACCCAGTACTTC.